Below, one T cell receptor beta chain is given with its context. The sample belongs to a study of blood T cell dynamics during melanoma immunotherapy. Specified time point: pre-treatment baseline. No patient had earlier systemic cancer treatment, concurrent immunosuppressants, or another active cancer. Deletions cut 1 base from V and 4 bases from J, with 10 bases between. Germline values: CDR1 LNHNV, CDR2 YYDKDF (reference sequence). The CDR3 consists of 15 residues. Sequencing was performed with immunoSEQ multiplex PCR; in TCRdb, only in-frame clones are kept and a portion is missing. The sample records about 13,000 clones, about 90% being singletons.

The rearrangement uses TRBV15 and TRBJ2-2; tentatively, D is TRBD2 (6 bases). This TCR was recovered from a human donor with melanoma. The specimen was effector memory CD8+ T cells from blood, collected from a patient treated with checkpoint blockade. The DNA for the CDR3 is TGTGCCACCAGCAGAGGGAGAGCGGGCACCGGGGAGCTGTTTTTT. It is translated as CATSRGRAGTGELFF.